The sequence of this TCR beta chain was determined in a study of T cell changes during pregnancy in multiple sclerosis. Trimming pared 6 bases from V and 5 bases from J, leaving 13 bases between. Germline V gene data show CDR1 as SQVTM and CDR2 as ANQGSEA. The CDR3 contains 12 residues. Data came from immunoSEQ multiplex PCR; TCRdb stores just in-frame clones and leaves some out. The sample has approximately 100,000 clones; roughly nine tenths are singletons. Here the sequenced sample was peripheral blood, taken before pregnancy. The TCR sequence derives from a female donor with multiple sclerosis, enrolled in a pregnancy study. The chain employs TRBV29-1 and TRBJ2-5; D perhaps matches TRBD2 (5 bases). CDR3 in DNA: TGCAGCGTGCAAACTAGAGGGGAGACCCAGTACTTC. Protein sequence: CSVQTRGETQYF.